These 30 T cell receptor beta chains were sequenced from one sample in a study of blood T cell repertoires in COVID-19. The protocol was immunoSEQ multiplex PCR, while the TCRdb copy is restricted to in-frame clones and leaves out a portion. In the table there are under 150,000 clones, around four fifths of which are singletons. Material for sequencing was peripheral blood. The source of these receptors is a man aged 80 or over with acute or convalescent COVID-19.

The chain uses TRBV7-9 and TRBJ2-5; 10 positions agree with TRBD2. Germline CDR1 SEHNR, CDR2 FQNEAQ (reference sequence). The CDR3 has 15 amino acids. V lost 5 bases and J lost 4; bases outside the gene matches: 7. The CDR3 reads CASSLYGTSVETQYF. The CDR3 DNA reads as TGTGCCAGCAGCCTATACGGGACTAGCGTAGAGACCCAGTACTTC.

V and J are TRBV7-8 and TRBJ1-5; the D gene is possibly TRBD1 (5 bases). V was shortened by 1 base and J by 4 bases, with 8 bases between the two germline ends. Germline lookup yields CDR1 SGHVS and CDR2 FQNEAQ. This CDR3 has 14 residues. CDR3 coding DNA: TGTGCCAGCAGCTTAGTCGACAGTAATCAGCCCCAGCATTTT. It codes for CASSLVDSNQPQHF. Using reference TRBV7-8 and TRBJ1-5 for the parts outside the CDR3, the full variable domain is GAGVSQSPRYKVAKRGQDVALRCDPISGHVSLFWYQQALGQGPEFLTYFQNEAQLDKSGLPSDRFFAERPEGSVSTLKIQRTQQEDSAVYLCASSLVDSNQPQHFGDGTRLSIL.

V is TRBV13 and J is TRBJ2-5; no clear D gene. V lost 1 base and J 0 bases, leaving 9 bases between the germline ends. Looked up from germline, CDR1 is PRHDT and CDR2 is FYEKMQ (reference sequence). The CDR3 contains 15 residues. The CDR3 protein is CASSLARIYQETQYF. The DNA of the CDR3 is TGTGCCAGCAGCTTAGCTAGGATATACCAAGAGACCCAGTACTTC.

The chain links TRBV5-5 to TRBJ2-7; 14 bases align to TRBD2. CDR1 is SGHKS, CDR2 YYEKEE, per germline (reference sequence). The CDR3 consists of 16 residues. After removal of 4 bases from V and 3 bases from J, the junction contained 6 bases not matched to a gene. For the CDR3, the DNA is TGTGCCAGCAGCCTCGGACTAGCGGGGGGTTACTACGAGCAGTACTTC. Its translation: CASSLGLAGGYYEQYF.

The chain has TRBV5-8 and TRBJ2-1; D possibly corresponds to TRBD2 (6 bases). The CDR3 consists of 17 residues. Deletions cut 2 bases from V and 6 bases from J, with 21 bases between. Per the germline V gene, CDR1 is SGHTS and CDR2 is YDEGEE. The CDR3 loop is CASSFGARITAGNEQFF. In nucleotides, the CDR3 is TGTGCCAGCAGCTTTGGCGCCCGGATTACAGCGGGCAATGAGCAGTTCTTC.

At least ten counts were recorded for this clone. V usage is TRBV3-1 (or the pseudogene TRBV3-2) and J usage is TRBJ2-7; 7 bases are shared with TRBD2. The ends lost 1 base at V and 6 bases at J; junction bases unmatched: 12. The germline V gene has CDR1 LGHDT and CDR2 YNNKEL (reference sequence). This CDR3 comprises 16 residues. The CDR3: CASSQGSGAGTGEQYF. The DNA of the CDR3 is TGTGCCAGCAGCCAAGGAAGCGGGGCCGGGACGGGCGAGCAGTACTTC.

This rearrangement joins TRBV6-1 to TRBJ1-5; possibly TRBD1 for D (5 bases). This CDR3 comprises 15 residues. V was trimmed by 3 bases and J by 2 bases, leaving 11 bases between them. Germline V CDR1 and CDR2: MNHNS, SASEGT. For the CDR3, the DNA is TGTGCCAGCAGTGAGTGGCAGGGCGGCAATCAGCCCCAGCATTTT. Its protein is CASSEWQGGNQPQHF.

The genes are TRBV9 and TRBJ1-2, with D unclear. Per germline, CDR1 SGDLS and CDR2 YYNGEE. Deletions cut 3 bases from V and 0 bases from J, with 9 bases between. The CDR3 is 14 amino acids. The CDR3 sequence is CASSDRETNYGYTF. DNA of the CDR3: TGTGCCAGCAGCGACCGGGAAACTAACTATGGCTACACCTTC.

Only a few counts were recorded for this clone. This chain joins TRBV10-1 and TRBJ1-6; 10 bases match TRBD1. V lost 0 bases, J lost 10 bases, and 12 bases stayed unmatched. This CDR3 has 18 amino acids. CDR1 is WNHNN and CDR2 is SYGVQD in the germline V gene (reference sequence). The CDR3 DNA sequence: TGCGCCAGCAGTGAGTCGACTGTTTGGACAGGGGGAGTCTCACCCCTCCACTTT. It encodes CASSESTVWTGGVSPLHF.

This clone was seen more than once but under ten times. This chain uses TRBV2 with TRBJ1-5, with 7 bases identical to TRBD1. The germline gives CDR1 SNHLY, CDR2 FYNNEI. V lost 6 bases to trimming and J lost 3 bases; unmatched junction nucleotides: 5. The CDR3 has 14 amino acids. CDR3 nucleotides: TGTGCCAGCAGGGTGACAGGGAACAATCAGCCCCAGCATTTT. This encodes CASRVTGNNQPQHF. The entire variable domain, with the rest obtained from reference TRBV2 and TRBJ1-5, is as follows: EPEVTQTPSHQVTQMGQEVILRCVPISNHLYFYWYRQILGQKVEFLVSFYNNEISEKSEIFDDQFSVERPDGSNFTLKIRSTKLEDSAMYFCASRVTGNNQPQHFGDGTRLSIL.

The rearrangement joins TRBV5-4 to TRBJ1-4; maybe TRBD1 (5 bases). This CDR3 has 13 residues. Per the germline V gene, CDR1 is SGHNT and CDR2 is YYREEE (reference sequence). Trimming cost V 5 bases and J 7 bases, with 12 bases left between them. The CDR3 DNA is TGTGCCAGCAGAGTCGGGGGGGGTGAAAAACTGTTTTTT. Its translation: CASRVGGGEKLFF. The variable domain in full, completed from reference TRBV5-4 and TRBJ1-4, reads ETGVTQSPTHLIKTRGQQVTLRCSSQSGHNTVSWYQQALGQGPQFIFQYYREEENGRGNFPPRFSGLQFPNYSSELNVNALELDDSALYLCASRVGGGEKLFFGSGTQLSVL.

V is TRBV30 and J is TRBJ2-1; TRBD1 matches at 10 bases. With 3 bases clipped from V and 5 bases from J, the junction kept 13 bases outside the gene matches. The CDR3 spans 17 residues. Germline V gene sequence: CDR1 GTSNPN, CDR2 SVGIG (reference sequence). CDR3: CAWSAFLTGGFNNEQFF. The DNA of the CDR3 is TGTGCCTGGAGCGCCTTCCTGACAGGGGGCTTTAACAATGAGCAGTTCTTC.

The chain couples TRBV5-8 to TRBJ1-2; 9 bases match TRBD1. The length of the CDR3 is 17 residues. Per germline, CDR1 SGHTS and CDR2 YDEGEE. After removal of 4 bases from V and 0 bases from J, the junction contained 10 bases not matched to a gene. This chain's CDR3 is CASSPPPGQGANYGYTF. CDR3 nucleotides: TGTGCCAGCAGCCCCCCCCCGGGACAGGGAGCTAACTATGGCTACACCTTC.

The chain carries TRBV3-1 (or the pseudogene TRBV3-2) and TRBJ1-4; 8 bases line up with TRBD1. The CDR3 consists of 17 residues. The germline V gene encodes CDR1 LGHDT and CDR2 YNNKEL (reference sequence). V trimming: 2 bases; J trimming: 0 bases; junction bases outside the gene matches: 5. The CDR3 coding sequence is TGTGCCAGCAGCCAATCCTCAGGGGGCGCAACTAATGAAAAACTGTTTTTT. Its protein is CASSQSSGGATNEKLFF.

V usage is TRBV11-3 and J usage is TRBJ1-1; a possible D gene is TRBD1 (6 bases). Trimming pared 6 bases from V and 8 bases from J, leaving 16 bases between. Germline V CDR1 and CDR2: SGHNT, YENEEA. The CDR3 has 13 amino acids. This chain's CDR3 is CASSLNGQQEAFF. CDR3 in DNA: TGTGCCAGCAGTTTAAACGGACAGCAAGAAGCTTTCTTT.

This chain uses TRBV4-2 with TRBJ2-7; 8 nucleotides match TRBD1. The CDR3 contains 12 residues. Trimming removed 5 bases from V and 9 bases from J; junction bases left unmatched: 6. The germline V gene encodes CDR1 LGHNA and CDR2 YNFKEQ. CDR3 loop: CASSGQGVAQYF. The CDR3 DNA reads as TGTGCCAGCAGCGGACAGGGTGTGGCGCAGTACTTC.

As to this clone: The junction shows a germline mismatch at one end, possibly a read error. The genes are TRBV12-3 or TRBV12-4 and TRBJ2-3; 9 positions match TRBD2. CDR3 length: 13 residues. The CDR3 loop is CASSWEGSGGPSF. In nucleotides, the CDR3 is TGTGCCAGCAGTTGGGAGGGAAGCGGGGGGCCCTCTTTT.

This clone was seen at least ten times. V gene TRBV6-5 combines with J gene TRBJ2-1; 7 bases match TRBD1. The V and J ends lost 7 bases and 6 bases, in that order; junction bases with no gene match: 12. CDR3 size: 15 residues. Germline lookup yields CDR1 MNHEY and CDR2 SVGAGI. The CDR3 bases are TGTGCCAGCATTTCGCTCGGGGCAGGGGGCAATGAGCAGTTCTTC. This translates into CASISLGAGGNEQFF.

The rearrangement joins TRBV5-1 to TRBJ1-6; 10 bases fit TRBD1. The ends lost 4 bases at V and 9 bases at J; junction bases unmatched: 7. This CDR3 is 15 amino acids long. Germline loops: CDR1 SGHRS, CDR2 YFSETQ. The CDR3 sequence is CASSPETGGGSPLHF. The CDR3 DNA reads as TGCGCCAGCAGCCCGGAGACAGGGGGCGGTTCACCCCTCCACTTT.

The chain is built from TRBV5-1 and TRBJ1-2, with TRBD1 as a possible D gene (6 bases). The CDR3 covers 15 residues. The germline CDR1 and CDR2 sequences are SGHRS and YFSETQ. V dropped 0 bases and J dropped 7 bases, with 16 bases sitting between them. The DNA for the CDR3 is TGCGCCAGCAGCTTGGTGGAAGCGGGGGCGGCTGGCTACACCTTC. It translates to CASSLVEAGAAGYTF.

The chain recombines TRBV28 with TRBJ2-6; 7 positions agree with TRBD1. Losses at the gene ends were 6 bases for V and 1 base for J; bases not matched to a gene: 9. The length of the CDR3 is 17 residues. In germline, CDR1 is MDHEN, CDR2 SYDVKM. CDR3 DNA: TGTGCCAGCAGGCCCGACAGGGTACTTTCTGGGGCCAACGTCCTGACTTTC. Translation: CASRPDRVLSGANVLTF.

V is TRBV5-1 and J is TRBJ2-3; TRBD2 matches at 9 bases. J lost 5 bases, V lost 2 bases, and 6 bases had no gene match. Germline V lookup: CDR1 SGHRS, CDR2 YFSETQ. This CDR3 has 15 residues. CDR3 nucleotides: TGCGCCAGCAGCTTCAGCGGGGGGCCGGGAGATACGCAGTATTTT. Translating gives CASSFSGGPGDTQYF.

The chain uses TRBV7-2 and TRBJ2-3; 7 bases agree with TRBD1. This CDR3 region has 15 residues. V trimming: 1 base; J trimming: 6 bases; junction bases outside the gene matches: 7. CDR1 SGHTA and CDR2 FQGNSA come from the germline V gene. The CDR3 sequence: CASSLGLQGSDTQYF. The CDR3, as DNA: TGTGCCAGCAGCTTAGGACTACAGGGGTCCGATACGCAGTATTTT.

The V and J genes are TRBV6-6 and TRBJ1-1; 7 nucleotides align to TRBD1. Trimming took 5 bases from V and 6 from J; bases not matched to a gene: 9. CDR3 length: 14 amino acids. The germline CDR1 and CDR2 sequences are MNHNY and SVGAGI (reference sequence). The CDR3 sequence is CASSPLEGASEAFF. The CDR3 DNA follows: TGTGCCAGCAGTCCTTTGGAGGGGGCGTCTGAAGCTTTCTTT.

The chain recombines TRBV6-5 with TRBJ2-4; tentatively, D is TRBD1 (5 bases). Deletions cut 2 bases from V and 3 bases from J, with 14 bases between. Germline V CDR1 and CDR2: MNHEY, SVGAGI. This CDR3 region has 16 residues. The CDR3 region has the DNA TGTGCCAGCAGTTACGCCAGGGAAAGCGTCAAAAACATTCAGTACTTC. As protein: CASSYARESVKNIQYF.

The chain carries TRBV24-1 and TRBJ2-1, with D perhaps TRBD1 (6 bases). Per the germline V gene, CDR1 is KGHDR and CDR2 is SFDVKD. Trimming shortened V by 3 bases and J by 8 bases, and 13 bases separated the two germline ends. The length of the CDR3 is 14 residues. The CDR3 spells CATSDTLTGDEQFF. For the CDR3, the DNA is TGTGCCACCAGTGATACATTGACAGGCGATGAGCAGTTCTTC.

There are many counts of this clone. The chain has TRBV7-2 and TRBJ1-2, with TRBD1 as a possible D gene (6 bases). The germline V and J ends were trimmed by 3 bases and 9 bases, with 11 bases remaining between them. The CDR3 has 12 residues. Germline assignment: CDR1 SGHTA and CDR2 FQGNSA. Here the CDR3 DNA reads TGTGCCAGCAGCTTTCAGGGGCTACGCTACACCTTC. Translating gives CASSFQGLRYTF.

The chain is built from TRBV5-1 and TRBJ2-1; 10 nucleotides agree with TRBD2. The CDR3 spans 15 residues. Germline trimming cut 7 bases from V and 4 bases from J; bases unmatched to any gene: 8. CDR1 is SGHRS and CDR2 is YFSETQ in the germline V gene. The CDR3 protein is CASGLAGAQYNEQFF. CDR3 sequence (DNA): TGCGCCAGCGGGCTAGCGGGGGCTCAATACAATGAGCAGTTCTTC.

This chain connects TRBV29-1 to TRBJ1-1; 9 bases agree with TRBD1. CDR3 length: 13 residues. Germline V gene sequence: CDR1 SQVTM, CDR2 ANQGSEA. V trimming: 7 bases; J trimming: 1 base; junction bases outside the gene matches: 4. CDR3 protein: CSAGQGQNTEAFF. The CDR3 DNA reads as TGCAGCGCTGGACAGGGGCAGAACACTGAAGCTTTCTTT.

The chain has TRBV10-2 and TRBJ2-2; perhaps TRBD1 as D (6 bases). Trimming stripped 5 bases from V and 2 bases from J, with 21 bases between. This CDR3 has 18 residues. Germline loops: CDR1 WSHSY, CDR2 SAAADI. The CDR3 sequence: CASSTRRPKGDNTGELFF. DNA of the CDR3: TGCGCCAGCAGTACCCGACGACCTAAGGGGGATAACACCGGGGAGCTGTTTTTT.